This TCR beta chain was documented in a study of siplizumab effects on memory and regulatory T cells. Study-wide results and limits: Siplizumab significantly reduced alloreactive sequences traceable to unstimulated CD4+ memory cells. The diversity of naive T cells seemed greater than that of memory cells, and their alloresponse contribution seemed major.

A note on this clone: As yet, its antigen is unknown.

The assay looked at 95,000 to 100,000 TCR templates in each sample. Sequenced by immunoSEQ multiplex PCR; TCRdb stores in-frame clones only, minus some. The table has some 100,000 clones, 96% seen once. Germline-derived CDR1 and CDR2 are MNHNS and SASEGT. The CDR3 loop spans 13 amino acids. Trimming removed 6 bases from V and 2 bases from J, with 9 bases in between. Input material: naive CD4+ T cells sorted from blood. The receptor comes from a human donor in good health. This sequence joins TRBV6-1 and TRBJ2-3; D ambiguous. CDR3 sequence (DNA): TGTGCCAGCAGAGGATTCAACACAGATACGCAGTATTTT. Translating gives CASRGFNTDTQYF.